The rows below give T cell receptor beta chains drawn from one sample of a study of blood T cell repertoires in COVID-19. Some clones are missing from TCRdb's copy, which holds only in-frame ones; the method was immunoSEQ multiplex PCR. The repertoire holds roughly 180,000 clones, with 87% as singletons. Sequencing was carried out using PBMCs or T cells enriched from blood (not recorded which). The receptors here all came from a young woman who had recovered from COVID-19. Each CDR3 is given with its conserved first and last residue. A D gene is named only where the DNA matches it firmly. A row's size may be missing; if present it is once, few, many or a size class.

clone size: -; V gene: TRBV7-8; J gene: TRBJ1-1; D gene: TRBD1; CDR3 protein: CASSSRTGLNTEAFF; CDR3 DNA: TGTGCCAGCAGCTCGCGGACAGGGCTGAACACTGAAGCTTTCTTT
clone size: once; V gene: TRBV6-5; J gene: TRBJ1-1; D gene: -; CDR3 protein: CASSPPRLNTEAFF; CDR3 DNA: TGTGCCAGCAGTCCCCCCCGGTTGAACACTGAAGCTTTCTTT
clone size: once; V gene: TRBV28; J gene: TRBJ1-1; D gene: -; CDR3 protein: CASSFGSYTEAFF; CDR3 DNA: TGTGCCAGCAGTTTTGGGAGTTACACTGAAGCTTTCTTT
clone size: -; V gene: TRBV7-3; J gene: TRBJ2-1; D gene: TRBD2; CDR3 protein: CASSPGTSDNEQFF; CDR3 DNA: TGTGCCAGCAGCCCGGGGACTAGCGACAATGAGCAGTTCTTC
clone size: -; V gene: TRBV6-5; J gene: TRBJ1-2; D gene: TRBD1; CDR3 protein: CASRGRGIHYGYTF; CDR3 DNA: TGTGCCAGCAGGGGCAGGGGGATTCACTATGGCTACACCTTC
clone size: -; V gene: TRBV6-5; J gene: TRBJ1-5; D gene: -; CDR3 protein: CASSRTAPGPQHF; CDR3 DNA: TGTGCCAGCAGCCGGACAGCGCCCGGGCCCCAGCATTTT
clone size: -; V gene: TRBV28; J gene: TRBJ1-2; D gene: -; CDR3 protein: CASSLLDTTGGYTF; CDR3 DNA: TGTGCCAGCAGTTTACTGGACACCACGGGCGGCTACACCTTC
clone size: -; V gene: TRBV19; J gene: TRBJ2-1; D gene: TRBD2; CDR3 protein: CASSIDPGTSLNGEQFF; CDR3 DNA: TGTGCCAGTAGTATAGATCCCGGGACTAGCCTAAATGGGGAGCAGTTCTTC
clone size: -; V gene: TRBV9; J gene: TRBJ1-1; D gene: -; CDR3 protein: CASSVGPRSNTEAFF; CDR3 DNA: TGTGCCAGCAGCGTAGGCCCCCGGTCGAACACTGAAGCTTTCTTT
clone size: -; V gene: TRBV7-2; J gene: TRBJ2-3; D gene: -; CDR3 protein: CASSPLSGFDTQYF; CDR3 DNA: TGTGCCAGCAGCCCGCTGTCGGGATTCGATACGCAGTATTTT
clone size: once; V gene: TRBV6-5; J gene: TRBJ1-1; D gene: TRBD1; CDR3 protein: CASSPRQGAGFEPFF; CDR3 DNA: TGTGCCAGCAGTCCTCGACAGGGGGCAGGGTTTGAACCTTTCTTT
clone size: -; V gene: TRBV11-3; J gene: TRBJ1-1; D gene: -; CDR3 protein: CASSLGAAGGEAFF; CDR3 DNA: TGTGCCAGCAGCTTAGGGGCCGCTGGAGGCGAAGCTTTCTTT
clone size: -; V gene: TRBV27; J gene: TRBJ1-5; D gene: -; CDR3 protein: CASSLSRNQPQHF; CDR3 DNA: TGTGCCAGCAGTTTATCGAGAAATCAGCCCCAGCATTTT
clone size: few; V gene: TRBV5-4; J gene: TRBJ1-2; D gene: TRBD1; CDR3 protein: CASSKERLTGGGYGYTF; CDR3 DNA: TGTGCCAGCAGCAAGGAACGACTAACAGGGGGCGGCTATGGCTACACCTTC
clone size: -; V gene: TRBV7-2; J gene: TRBJ1-2; D gene: -; CDR3 protein: CASSLEGRGRNYGYTF; CDR3 DNA: TGTGCCAGCAGCTTAGAGGGCAGGGGCCGCAACTATGGCTACACCTTC
clone size: -; V gene: TRBV7-3; J gene: TRBJ2-7; D gene: TRBD1; CDR3 protein: CASSPGQGYEQYF; CDR3 DNA: TGTGCCAGCAGCCCAGGACAGGGCTACGAGCAGTACTTC
clone size: once; V gene: TRBV5-1; J gene: TRBJ2-5; D gene: TRBD2; CDR3 protein: CASSRLAETQYF; CDR3 DNA: TGCGCCAGCAGCAGACTAGCGGAGACCCAGTACTTC
clone size: -; V gene: TRBV9; J gene: TRBJ1-2; D gene: TRBD1; CDR3 protein: CASRTTGGYGYTF; CDR3 DNA: TGTGCCAGCAGAACAACAGGGGGCTATGGCTACACCTTC
clone size: -; V gene: TRBV27; J gene: TRBJ2-6; D gene: -; CDR3 protein: CASSSLGSSGANVLTF; CDR3 DNA: TGTGCCAGCAGTTCCCTAGGGAGCTCTGGGGCCAACGTCCTGACTTTC
clone size: -; V gene: TRBV7-2; J gene: TRBJ2-7; D gene: TRBD1; CDR3 protein: CASSLTGTGVNEQYF; CDR3 DNA: TGTGCCAGCAGCTTGACCGGGACAGGGGTAAACGAGCAGTACTTC
clone size: few; V gene: TRBV29-1; J gene: TRBJ2-7; D gene: TRBD1; CDR3 protein: CSVTRGTGDYEQYF; CDR3 DNA: TGCAGCGTGACTAGGGGGACAGGGGACTACGAGCAGTACTTC
clone size: -; V gene: TRBV21-1; J gene: TRBJ2-7; D gene: -; CDR3 protein: CASSKRGQGESYEQYF; CDR3 DNA: TGTGCCAGCAGCAAACGGGGACAGGGGGAATCCTACGAGCAGTACTTC
clone size: -; V gene: TRBV4-2; J gene: TRBJ1-4; D gene: -; CDR3 protein: CASSQGEGTNEKLFF; CDR3 DNA: TGTGCCAGCAGCCAAGGGGAAGGGACAAATGAAAAACTGTTTTTT
clone size: -; V gene: TRBV19; J gene: TRBJ1-2; D gene: -; CDR3 protein: CASSIGAGVGPDGYTF; CDR3 DNA: TGTGCCAGTAGTATAGGGGCCGGGGTTGGCCCGGATGGCTACACCTTC
clone size: -; V gene: TRBV21-1; J gene: TRBJ2-2; D gene: -; CDR3 protein: CASGSTGELFF; CDR3 DNA: TGTGCCAGCGGGAGCACCGGGGAGCTGTTTTTT
clone size: -; V gene: TRBV7-6; J gene: TRBJ1-6; D gene: -; CDR3 protein: CASKAALNSPLHF; CDR3 DNA: TGTGCCAGCAAGGCGGCGCTTAATTCACCCCTCCACTTT
clone size: -; V gene: TRBV9; J gene: TRBJ2-7; D gene: TRBD1; CDR3 protein: CASSPWTGEYEQYF; CDR3 DNA: TGTGCCAGCAGCCCTTGGACAGGGGAATACGAGCAGTACTTC
clone size: -; V gene: TRBV29-1; J gene: TRBJ2-2; D gene: -; CDR3 protein: CSAENFGTGELFF; CDR3 DNA: TGCAGCGCCGAGAATTTCGGGACCGGGGAGCTGTTTTTT
clone size: medium-sized; V gene: TRBV11-3; J gene: TRBJ1-2; D gene: -; CDR3 protein: CASSSDGGQRGYTF; CDR3 DNA: TGTGCCAGCAGCTCCGACGGGGGGCAACGTGGCTACACCTTC
clone size: once; V gene: TRBV18; J gene: TRBJ1-1; D gene: -; CDR3 protein: CASSQGLQNTEAFF; CDR3 DNA: TGTGCCAGCTCACAGGGACTTCAGAACACTGAAGCTTTCTTT
clone size: -; V gene: TRBV9; J gene: TRBJ2-1; D gene: TRBD2; CDR3 protein: CASSLAGRSYNEQFF; CDR3 DNA: TGTGCCAGCTCGCTAGCGGGCCGCTCCTACAATGAGCAGTTCTTC
clone size: -; V gene: TRBV3-1/TRBV3-2; J gene: TRBJ1-3; D gene: -; CDR3 protein: CASSQRPGQAISGNTIYF; CDR3 DNA: TGTGCCAGCAGCCAGCGGCCAGGGCAGGCCATCTCTGGAAACACCATATATTTT
clone size: -; V gene: TRBV19; J gene: TRBJ1-5; D gene: -; CDR3 protein: CASSRNYNQPQHF; CDR3 DNA: TGTGCCAGTAGCAGGAATTACAATCAGCCCCAGCATTTT
clone size: -; V gene: TRBV6-4; J gene: TRBJ2-1; D gene: TRBD2; CDR3 protein: CASSMTSGGLNEQFF; CDR3 DNA: TGTGCCAGCAGTATGACTAGCGGGGGGTTAAATGAGCAGTTCTTC
clone size: -; V gene: TRBV29-1; J gene: TRBJ1-2; D gene: TRBD1; CDR3 protein: CSVQSGTANYGYTF; CDR3 DNA: TGCAGCGTACAATCCGGGACAGCTAACTATGGCTACACCTTC
clone size: -; V gene: TRBV5-1; J gene: TRBJ2-1; D gene: TRBD2; CDR3 protein: CASSPPTSGEYNEQFF; CDR3 DNA: TGCGCCAGCAGCCCACCGACTAGCGGGGAGTACAATGAGCAGTTCTTC
clone size: -; V gene: TRBV5-8; J gene: TRBJ2-1; D gene: -; CDR3 protein: CASSFFAGNEQFF; CDR3 DNA: TGTGCCAGCAGCTTTTTTGCGGGCAATGAGCAGTTCTTC
clone size: -; V gene: TRBV14; J gene: TRBJ1-1; D gene: -; CDR3 protein: CASSPVATAEAFF; CDR3 DNA: TGTGCCAGCAGCCCAGTGGCGACAGCTGAAGCTTTCTTT
clone size: few; V gene: TRBV12-5; J gene: TRBJ2-7; D gene: -; CDR3 protein: CASKRAELTYEQYF; CDR3 DNA: TGTGCTAGTAAGAGGGCAGAGTTGACCTACGAGCAGTACTTC
clone size: -; V gene: TRBV7-8; J gene: TRBJ1-5; D gene: -; CDR3 protein: CASSFFGQPQHF; CDR3 DNA: TGTGCCAGCAGCTTCTTCGGTCAGCCCCAGCATTTT
clone size: -; V gene: TRBV28; J gene: TRBJ1-4; D gene: TRBD1; CDR3 protein: CASSLGGTGGGKLFF; CDR3 DNA: TGTGCCAGCAGTTTAGGGGGGACAGGGGGCGGGAAACTGTTTTTT
clone size: -; V gene: TRBV20-1; J gene: TRBJ2-1; D gene: TRBD2; CDR3 protein: CSTAGEEEQFF; CDR3 DNA: TGCAGTACAGCGGGAGAGGAGGAGCAGTTCTTC
clone size: -; V gene: TRBV7-2; J gene: TRBJ2-5; D gene: -; CDR3 protein: CASSLGQGIRGGKTQYF; CDR3 DNA: TGTGCCAGCAGCTTAGGACAGGGTATTCGGGGCGGGAAGACCCAGTACTTC
clone size: -; V gene: TRBV10-3; J gene: TRBJ1-2; D gene: TRBD1; CDR3 protein: CAIGKGADYGYTF; CDR3 DNA: TGTGCCATCGGGAAGGGGGCGGACTATGGCTACACCTTC
clone size: -; V gene: TRBV11-3; J gene: TRBJ2-1; D gene: TRBD2; CDR3 protein: CASSPEGLAGEIEQFF; CDR3 DNA: TGTGCCAGCAGCCCGGAGGGACTAGCGGGAGAAATTGAGCAGTTCTTC
clone size: once; V gene: TRBV11-3; J gene: TRBJ2-1; D gene: -; CDR3 protein: CASSPSRGSNNEQFF; CDR3 DNA: TGTGCCAGCAGCCCCTCCAGGGGAAGTAACAATGAGCAGTTCTTC
clone size: -; V gene: TRBV4-3; J gene: TRBJ1-2; D gene: TRBD1; CDR3 protein: CASSQAPDRAHGYTF; CDR3 DNA: TGCGCCAGCAGCCAAGCTCCGGACAGGGCCCATGGCTACACCTTC
clone size: -; V gene: TRBV30; J gene: TRBJ2-5; D gene: TRBD1; CDR3 protein: CAWSARDRGWETQYF; CDR3 DNA: TGTGCCTGGAGCGCACGCGACAGGGGTTGGGAGACCCAGTACTTC
clone size: -; V gene: TRBV7-8; J gene: TRBJ2-3; D gene: -; CDR3 protein: CASRQGSDTQYF; CDR3 DNA: TGTGCCAGCCGGCAGGGGTCAGATACGCAGTATTTT
clone size: -; V gene: TRBV6-5; J gene: TRBJ1-2; D gene: -; CDR3 protein: CASSLQQVSVGYTF; CDR3 DNA: TGTGCCAGCAGTTTACAACAGGTTTCGGTTGGCTACACCTTC
clone size: once; V gene: TRBV30; J gene: TRBJ2-2; D gene: TRBD2; CDR3 protein: CAWSVGGAGNTGELFF; CDR3 DNA: TGTGCCTGGAGTGTCGGGGGGGCAGGGAACACCGGGGAGCTGTTTTTT
clone size: once; V gene: TRBV7-3; J gene: TRBJ2-7; D gene: -; CDR3 protein: CASSPPDSYEQYF; CDR3 DNA: TGTGCCAGCAGCCCACCGGACAGCTACGAGCAGTACTTC
clone size: once; V gene: TRBV5-6; J gene: TRBJ1-5; D gene: TRBD1; CDR3 protein: CASSLRQGRGQPQHF; CDR3 DNA: TGTGCCAGCAGCTTGCGACAGGGAAGGGGTCAGCCCCAGCATTTT
clone size: -; V gene: TRBV29-1; J gene: TRBJ2-3; D gene: -; CDR3 protein: CSVDPKRRVGDTQYF; CDR3 DNA: TGCAGCGTTGACCCAAAACGGAGGGTTGGAGATACGCAGTATTTT
clone size: once; V gene: TRBV7-2; J gene: TRBJ2-5; D gene: -; CDR3 protein: CASSLGYRGGETQYF; CDR3 DNA: TGTGCCAGCAGCTTAGGTTACAGGGGGGGGGAGACCCAGTACTTC
clone size: -; V gene: TRBV4-3; J gene: TRBJ1-2; D gene: -; CDR3 protein: CASSQDREYTF; CDR3 DNA: TGCGCCAGCAGCCAAGATAGGGAGTACACCTTC
clone size: once; V gene: TRBV6-5; J gene: TRBJ2-5; D gene: -; CDR3 protein: CASTLGTRQETQYF; CDR3 DNA: TGTGCCAGCACCCTCGGGACAAGACAAGAGACCCAGTACTTC
clone size: -; V gene: TRBV19; J gene: TRBJ2-5; D gene: TRBD1; CDR3 protein: CASSPRTGAVEETQYF; CDR3 DNA: TGTGCCAGTAGTCCCCGGACAGGGGCGGTCGAGGAGACCCAGTACTTC
clone size: -; V gene: TRBV5-6; J gene: TRBJ2-7; D gene: -; CDR3 protein: CASSLVVRGYEQYF; CDR3 DNA: TGTGCCAGCAGCTTGGTCGTCAGGGGTTACGAGCAGTACTTC